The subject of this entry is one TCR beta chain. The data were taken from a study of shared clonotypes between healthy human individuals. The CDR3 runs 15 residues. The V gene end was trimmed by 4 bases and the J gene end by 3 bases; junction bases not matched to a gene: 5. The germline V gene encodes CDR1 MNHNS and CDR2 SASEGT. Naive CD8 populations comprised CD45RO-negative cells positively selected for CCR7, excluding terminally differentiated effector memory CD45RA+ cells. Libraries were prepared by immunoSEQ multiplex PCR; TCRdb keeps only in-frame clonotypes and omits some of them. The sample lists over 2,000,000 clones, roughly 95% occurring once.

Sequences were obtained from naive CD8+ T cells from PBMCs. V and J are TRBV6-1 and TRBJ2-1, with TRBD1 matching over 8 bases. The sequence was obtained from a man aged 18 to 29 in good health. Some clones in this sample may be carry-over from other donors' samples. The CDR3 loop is CASSADRGLYNEQFF. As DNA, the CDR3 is TGTGCCAGCAGTGCTGACAGGGGCCTCTACAATGAGCAGTTCTTC.